This T cell receptor beta chain was sequenced in a study of CD8+CD57+ T cells in acquired aplastic anemia. Patients sequenced had flow cytometry evidence of CD8+CD57+ cell expansion. In all patients, the disease was severe acquired aplastic anemia. Both TCR beta VDJ combination and CDR3 sequence profiling were carried out. Genomic DNA was the template for this profiling. MiXCR, run by TCRdb on the reads, gives a single entry per CDR3 protein. The sample includes about 98,000 distinct CDR3 sequences, around 68% of them seen just once. The material sequenced was sorted CD4+, CD8+, or CD8+CD57+ T cells (not recorded which) from PBMCs. This TCR was recovered from a human donor with aplastic anemia.

The CDR3 is CSARTGTSGYEQYF. The CDR3, as DNA: TGCAGTGCTAGAACCGGGACTAGCGGGTACGAGCAGTACTTC. The genes are TRBV20-1 and TRBJ2-7; 12 nucleotides align to TRBD2. The J segment lost 4 bases and the V segment lost 2 bases, leaving 3 bases of the junction unmatched. The CDR3 length is 14 residues. Germline CDR1 is DFQATT and CDR2 is SNEGSKA (reference sequence).